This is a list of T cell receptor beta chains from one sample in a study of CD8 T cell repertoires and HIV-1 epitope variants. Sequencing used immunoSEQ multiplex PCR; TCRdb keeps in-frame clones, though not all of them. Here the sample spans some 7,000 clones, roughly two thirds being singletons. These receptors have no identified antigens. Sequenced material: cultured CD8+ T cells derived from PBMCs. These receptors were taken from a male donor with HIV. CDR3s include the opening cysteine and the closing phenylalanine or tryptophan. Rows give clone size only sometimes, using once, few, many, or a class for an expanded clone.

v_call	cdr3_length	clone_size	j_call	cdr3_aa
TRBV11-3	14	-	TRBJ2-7	CASSLNTSPYEQYF
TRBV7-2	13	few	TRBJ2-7	CASSLGRTYEQYF
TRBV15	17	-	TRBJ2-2	CATSRDGLAGVHGELFF
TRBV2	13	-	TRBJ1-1	CASRGHQNTEAFF
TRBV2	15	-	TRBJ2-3	CASSDPSGSADTQYF
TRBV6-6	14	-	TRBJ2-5	CAGKERQGQETQYF
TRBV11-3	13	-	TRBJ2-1	CASSFRSYNEQFF
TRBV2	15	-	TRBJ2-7	CASSEYLGVSYEQYF
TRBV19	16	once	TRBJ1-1	CASSTTRRDMNTEAFF
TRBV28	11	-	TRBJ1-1	CASSLGTEAFF
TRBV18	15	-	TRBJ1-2	CASSPPIETGDGYTF
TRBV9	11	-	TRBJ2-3	CASGGTDTQYF
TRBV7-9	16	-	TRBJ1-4	CASSSPDGATNEKLFF
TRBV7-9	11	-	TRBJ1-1	CASSLDTEAFF
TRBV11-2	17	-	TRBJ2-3	CASRAKRGGALTDTQYF
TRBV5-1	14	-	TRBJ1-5	CASSLGGRGEPQHF
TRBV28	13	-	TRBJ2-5	CASQGQIQETQYF
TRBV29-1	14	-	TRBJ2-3	CSVAGTGATDTQYF
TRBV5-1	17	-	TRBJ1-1	CASSLGPSSGVGTEAFF
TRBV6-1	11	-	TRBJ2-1	CASSPYNEQFF
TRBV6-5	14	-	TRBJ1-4	CASSYRDRDQKLFF
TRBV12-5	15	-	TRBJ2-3	CASALGTTYTDTQYF
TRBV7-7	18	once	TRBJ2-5	CASRAGTSGFNIQETQYF
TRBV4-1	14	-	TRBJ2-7	CASSQVADSYEQYF
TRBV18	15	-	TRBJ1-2	CASRPSTGANYGYTF
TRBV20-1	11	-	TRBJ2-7	CSADRGHEQYF